This paragraph covers one T cell receptor beta chain sequence. The sample belongs to a study of blood T cell repertoires in COVID-19. The method was immunoSEQ multiplex PCR; TCRdb's version includes in-frame clones alone and lacks a portion of them. The table includes under 95,000 clones, roughly 89% detected once. V shed 6 bases and J 4 bases; nucleotides not matched to a gene: 1. Germline V gives CDR1 SGHVS, CDR2 FQNEAQ. The CDR3 has 13 residues. Sequencing input: peripheral blood. This chain connects TRBV7-8 to TRBJ2-1, with 9 bases lining up with TRBD1. This receptor was taken from a man aged 55 to 70 with acute or convalescent COVID-19. CDR3 nucleotide sequence: TGTGCCAGCAGAGGACAGGGGTACAATGAGCAGTTCTTC. Protein sequence: CASRGQGYNEQFF.